This TCR beta chain was captured by sequencing in a study of blood T cell repertoires in COVID-19. About the research overall: From the United States, Italy and Spain came samples of acute and convalescent COVID-19.

Trimming removed 0 bases at V and 3 bases at J, with 8 bases between. There are 14 residues in the CDR3. The germline gives CDR1 MGHRA, CDR2 YSYEKL. The protocol was immunoSEQ multiplex PCR, while the TCRdb copy is restricted to in-frame clones and leaves out a portion. The sample carries approximately 500,000 clones, less than 90% recorded once. This TCR was recovered from a woman between 45 and 65 years old with COVID-19, enrolled during active disease. Specimen: peripheral blood. The chain is built from TRBV4-1 and TRBJ1-1; D might be TRBD1 (6 bases). The CDR3 DNA reads as TGCGCCAGCAGCCAAGAGGGACAACACACTGAAGCTTTCTTT. It specifies CASSQEGQHTEAFF.